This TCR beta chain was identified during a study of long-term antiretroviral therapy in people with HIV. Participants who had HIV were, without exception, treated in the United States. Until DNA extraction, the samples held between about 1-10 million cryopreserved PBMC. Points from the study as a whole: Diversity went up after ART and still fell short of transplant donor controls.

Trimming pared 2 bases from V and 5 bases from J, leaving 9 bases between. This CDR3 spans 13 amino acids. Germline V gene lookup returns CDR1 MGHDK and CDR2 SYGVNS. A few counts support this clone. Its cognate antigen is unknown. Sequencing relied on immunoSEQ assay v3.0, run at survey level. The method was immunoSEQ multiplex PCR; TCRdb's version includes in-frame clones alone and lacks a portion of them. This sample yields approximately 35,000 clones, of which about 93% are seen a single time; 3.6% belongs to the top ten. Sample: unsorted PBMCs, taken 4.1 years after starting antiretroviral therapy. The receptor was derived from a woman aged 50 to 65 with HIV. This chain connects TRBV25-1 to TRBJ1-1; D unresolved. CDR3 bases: TGTGCCAGCAGTGAAGGCGGTGGGACTGAAGCTTTCTTT. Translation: CASSEGGGTEAFF. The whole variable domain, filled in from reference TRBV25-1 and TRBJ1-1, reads EADIYQTPRYLVIGTGKKITLECSQTMGHDKMYWYQQDPGMELHLIHYSYGVNSTEKGDLSSESTVSRIRTEHFPLTLESARPSHTSQYLCASSEGGGTEAFFGQGTRLTVV.